This T cell receptor (beta chain) was captured in a study of cytomegalovirus exposure and HLA in healthy donors. Study-level results: Donors were assumed by presence/absence analyses to have roughly uniform sequencing depth.

CDR3 length: 15 residues. Per the germline V gene, CDR1 is MNHNS and CDR2 is SASEGT. V was shortened by 2 bases and J by 5 bases, with 14 bases between the two germline ends. The PCR contained 60 Vbeta and 13 Jbeta primers. Assay: immunoSEQ multiplex PCR; the TCRdb copy retains only in-frame clones and omits some. The sample records around 120,000 clones, over 60% being singletons. Comments on this clone: Antigen specificity is unknown.

The rearrangement links TRBV6-1 to TRBJ2-3; tentatively, D is TRBD1 (5 bases). Sequenced input: PBMCs. This sequence was found in a woman aged 40 to 50 in good health and CMV-seropositive. This CDR3 reads CASSEQGLRQDTQYF. CDR3 DNA sequence: TGTGCCAGCAGTGAACAGGGCTTGAGGCAAGATACGCAGTATTTT.